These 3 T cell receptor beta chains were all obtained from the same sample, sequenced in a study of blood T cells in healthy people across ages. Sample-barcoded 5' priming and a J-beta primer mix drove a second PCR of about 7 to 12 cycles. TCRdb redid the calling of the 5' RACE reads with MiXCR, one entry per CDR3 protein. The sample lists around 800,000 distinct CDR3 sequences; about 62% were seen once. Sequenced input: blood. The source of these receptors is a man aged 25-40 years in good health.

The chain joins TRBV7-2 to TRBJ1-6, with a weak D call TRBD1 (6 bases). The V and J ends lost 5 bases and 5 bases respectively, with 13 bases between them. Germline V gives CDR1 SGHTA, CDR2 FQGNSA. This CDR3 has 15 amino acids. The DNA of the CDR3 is TGTGCCAGCAGCCCGCGGGGGGCTGATAATTCACCCCTCCACTTT. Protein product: CASSPRGADNSPLHF.

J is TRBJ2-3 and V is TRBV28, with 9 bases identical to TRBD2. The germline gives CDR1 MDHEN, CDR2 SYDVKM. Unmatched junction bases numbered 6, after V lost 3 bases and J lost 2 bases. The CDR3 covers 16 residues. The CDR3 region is CASSLVAGAYTDTQYF. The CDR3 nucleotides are TGTGCCAGCAGTTTGGTAGCGGGGGCCTACACAGATACGCAGTATTTT.

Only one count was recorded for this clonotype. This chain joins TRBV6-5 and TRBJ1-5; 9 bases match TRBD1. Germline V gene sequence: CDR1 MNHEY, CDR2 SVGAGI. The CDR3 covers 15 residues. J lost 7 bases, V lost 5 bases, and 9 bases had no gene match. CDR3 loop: CASSNTGGAVQPQHF. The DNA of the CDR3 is TGTGCCAGCAGTAATACAGGGGGCGCGGTACAGCCCCAGCATTTT.